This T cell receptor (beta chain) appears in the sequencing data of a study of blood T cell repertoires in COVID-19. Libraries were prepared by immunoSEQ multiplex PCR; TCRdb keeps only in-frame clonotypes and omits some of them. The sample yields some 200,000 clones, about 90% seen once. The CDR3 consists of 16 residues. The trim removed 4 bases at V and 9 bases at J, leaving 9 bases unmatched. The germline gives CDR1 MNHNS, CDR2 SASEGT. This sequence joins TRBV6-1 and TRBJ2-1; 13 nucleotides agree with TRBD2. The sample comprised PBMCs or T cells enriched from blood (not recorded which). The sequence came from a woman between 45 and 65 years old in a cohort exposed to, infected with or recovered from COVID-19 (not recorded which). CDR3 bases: TGTGCCAGCAGTGCCCTACTAGCGGGGGGGCCTTTTGAGCAGTTCTTC. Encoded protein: CASSALLAGGPFEQFF.